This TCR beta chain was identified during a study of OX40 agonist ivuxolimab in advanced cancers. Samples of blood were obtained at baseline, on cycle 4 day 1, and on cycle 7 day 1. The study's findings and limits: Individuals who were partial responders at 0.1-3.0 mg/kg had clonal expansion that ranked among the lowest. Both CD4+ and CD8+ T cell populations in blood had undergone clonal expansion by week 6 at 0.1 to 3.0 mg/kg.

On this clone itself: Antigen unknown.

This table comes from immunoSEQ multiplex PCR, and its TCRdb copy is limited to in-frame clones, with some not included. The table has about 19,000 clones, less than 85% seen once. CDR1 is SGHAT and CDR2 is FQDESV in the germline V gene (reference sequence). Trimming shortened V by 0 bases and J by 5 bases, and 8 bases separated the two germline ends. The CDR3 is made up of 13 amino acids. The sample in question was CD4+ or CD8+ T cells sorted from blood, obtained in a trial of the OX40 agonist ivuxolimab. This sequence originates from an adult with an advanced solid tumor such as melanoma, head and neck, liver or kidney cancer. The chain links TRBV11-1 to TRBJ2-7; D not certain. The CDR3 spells CASSLAPRNEQYF. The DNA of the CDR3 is TGTGCCAGCAGCTTAGCCCCCAGAAACGAGCAGTACTTC.